Each of the 9 T cell receptor beta chains below was sequenced from the same sample in a study of cytomegalovirus exposure and HLA in healthy donors. Profiling relied on immunoSEQ multiplex PCR, and the TCRdb table lists in-frame clones only, not all of them. The sample shows fewer than 140,000 clones, around 89% of them seen only once. Sequencing was done on a sample of PBMCs. These receptors all come from a young woman in good health and CMV-seropositive.

The chain is built from TRBV19 and TRBJ1-2, with a tentative D call TRBD1 (5 bases). CDR1 is LNHDA, CDR2 SQIVND, per germline (reference sequence). The CDR3 has 18 residues. The V gene lost 5 bases and the J gene lost 5 bases, with 27 bases spanning the gap. The CDR3 region has the DNA TGTGCCAGTAGTCCCAAGGGCAGGGTCCTCCCCCAGGATTATGGCTACACCTTC. Its translation is CASSPKGRVLPQDYGYTF.

This sequence joins TRBV2 and TRBJ2-5, with 11 bases matching TRBD1. Looked up from germline, CDR1 is SNHLY and CDR2 is FYNNEI. The CDR3 runs 15 residues. V was clipped by 6 bases and J by 4 bases; unmatched bases: 7. The CDR3 nucleotides read TGTGCCAGCAGCGAGGACAGGGGGCGCGGAGAGACCCAGTACTTC. This gives the protein CASSEDRGRGETQYF. Complete variable domain (other parts from reference TRBV2 and TRBJ2-5): EPEVTQTPSHQVTQMGQEVILRCVPISNHLYFYWYRQILGQKVEFLVSFYNNEISEKSEIFDDQFSVERPDGSNFTLKIRSTKLEDSAMYFCASSEDRGRGETQYFGPGTRLLVL.

This sequence joins TRBV6-6 and TRBJ2-1; 14 bases line up with TRBD2. V shed 6 bases, J shed 8 bases, and the junction held 6 bases outside the gene matches. Germline loops: CDR1 MNHNY, CDR2 SVGAGI (reference sequence). This CDR3 spans 15 amino acids. This CDR3 is CASSQTSGGAYEQFF. The DNA for the CDR3 is TGTGCCAGCAGCCAGACTAGCGGGGGGGCCTATGAGCAGTTCTTC.

The chain carries TRBV28 and TRBJ1-5, with 8 nucleotides matching TRBD1. V shed 3 bases, J shed 6 bases, and the junction held 7 bases outside the gene matches. The CDR3 is 15 amino acids. Germline V gene sequence: CDR1 MDHEN, CDR2 SYDVKM. CDR3 in amino acids: CASSLNRDRTQPQHF. The CDR3 region has the DNA TGTGCCAGCAGTTTGAACCGGGACAGGACTCAGCCCCAGCATTTT. Based on the CDR3 plus reference TRBV28 and TRBJ1-5, the full variable domain is DVKVTQSSRYLVKRTGEKVFLECVQDMDHENMFWYRQDPGLGLRLIYFSYDVKMKEKGDIPEGYSVSREKKERFSLILESASTNQTSMYLCASSLNRDRTQPQHFGDGTRLSIL.

V usage is TRBV4-3 and J usage is TRBJ1-5, with 10 bases matching TRBD1. J gave up 9 bases and V 0 bases, and 8 bases lay outside the gene matches. Germline CDR1 is LGHNA and CDR2 is YSLEER. This CDR3 comprises 16 residues. CDR3 in DNA: TGCGCCAGCAGCCAAGATCTTGGGACAGGGGCTGGGCCCCAGCATTTT. This gives the protein CASSQDLGTGAGPQHF.

This clone was found a few times. The V call is TRBV6-1, the J call TRBJ1-1, with TRBD1 matching 7 bases. Trimming took 8 bases from V and 4 from J; bases not matched to a gene: 10. Looked up from germline, CDR1 is MNHNS and CDR2 is SASEGT. This CDR3 has 14 residues. DNA for the CDR3: TGTGCCAGCCTCCAGGGCAAGGGGGCCACTGAAGCTTTCTTT. It specifies CASLQGKGATEAFF.

CDR3 loop: CASSWGTPGLNTEAFF. In DNA, the CDR3 is TGTGCCAGCAGCTGGGGGACACCCGGCCTGAACACTGAAGCTTTCTTT. This chain uses TRBV5-4 with TRBJ1-1, with D perhaps matching TRBD1 (6 bases). Germline loops: CDR1 SGHNT, CDR2 YYREEE (reference sequence). Trimming removed 3 bases from V and 0 bases from J, with 15 bases in between. The CDR3 has 16 residues. Full variable domain (rest looked up from reference TRBV5-4 and TRBJ1-1): ETGVTQSPTHLIKTRGQQVTLRCSSQSGHNTVSWYQQALGQGPQFIFQYYREEENGRGNFPPRFSGLQFPNYSSELNVNALELDDSALYLCASSWGTPGLNTEAFFGQGTRLTVV.

This clone was counted many times. V is TRBV27 and J is TRBJ1-5; 11 bases map to TRBD1. J was trimmed by 2 bases and V by 6 bases; bases with no gene match: 6. The CDR3 loop spans 16 amino acids. Per germline, CDR1 MNHEY and CDR2 SMNVEV (reference sequence). The CDR3 loop reads CASSRTGGAGNQPQHF. In DNA, the CDR3 is TGTGCCAGCAGCAGGACAGGGGGCGCGGGCAATCAGCCCCAGCATTTT.

In this sample, this clone turned up a few times. This rearrangement joins TRBV27 to TRBJ1-6; unclear D gene. The CDR3 totals 12 residues. The germline V and J ends were trimmed by 5 bases and 7 bases, with 6 bases remaining between them. CDR1 and CDR2 from the germline V gene are MNHEY and SMNVEV (reference sequence). CDR3 DNA sequence: TGTGCCAGCAGTCAAATGAATTCACCCCTCCACTTT. This gives the protein CASSQMNSPLHF.